Shown below are 18 T cell receptor beta chains from a single sample sequenced in a study of T cell responses to AZD1222 COVID-19 vaccine. TCRdb's copy holds only in-frame clones and misses some; the assay was immunoSEQ multiplex PCR. The table lists 150,000 or so clones, around 89% of them singletons. Sample: peripheral blood, taken on day 0 of AZD1222 vaccination. The origin of the receptors is an adult in good health.

The rearrangement joins TRBV12-3 or TRBV12-4 to TRBJ1-6; D not certain. V was shortened by 8 bases and J by 7 bases, with 12 bases between the two germline ends. The CDR3 contains 13 residues. The CDR3 is CASLRRSNSPLHF. DNA of the CDR3: TGTGCCAGCTTAAGAAGATCCAATTCACCCCTCCACTTT.

The chain links TRBV28 to TRBJ2-7; D is ambiguous. Germline lookup yields CDR1 MDHEN and CDR2 SYDVKM. Trimming removed 5 bases from V and 2 bases from J, with 13 bases in between. The CDR3 has 14 amino acids. The DNA for the CDR3 is TGTGCCAGCAGTACACGCAAGCCACCCTACGAGCAGTACTTC. It codes for CASSTRKPPYEQYF.

CDR3 protein: CASSPRTSGNEQFF. CDR3 DNA sequence: TGTGCCAGCAGCCCCCGGACTAGCGGGAATGAGCAGTTCTTC. The chain has TRBV5-4 and TRBJ2-1, with 11 bases lining up with TRBD2. Germline V gene sequence: CDR1 SGHNT, CDR2 YYREEE (reference sequence). This CDR3 spans 14 amino acids. Unmatched junction bases numbered 4, after V lost 4 bases and J lost 7 bases.

The CDR3 loop is CASHPGFSTDTQYF. CDR3 nucleotides: TGTGCCAGCCACCCGGGATTTAGCACAGATACGCAGTATTTT. The chain joins TRBV5-6 to TRBJ2-3, with D possibly matching TRBD2 (5 bases). The CDR3 is 14 amino acids. V lost 7 bases and J 0 bases, leaving 12 bases between the germline ends. In germline, CDR1 is SGHDT, CDR2 YYEEEE. The full variable domain, in which reference TRBV5-6 and TRBJ2-3 provide the parts outside the CDR3, is DAGVTQSPTHLIKTRGQQVTLRCSPKSGHDTVSWYQQALGQGPQFIFQYYEEEERQRGNFPDRFSGHQFPNYSSELNVNALLLGDSALYLCASHPGFSTDTQYFGPGTRLTVL.

This chain joins TRBV5-5 and TRBJ1-2; 8 bases are shared with TRBD1. From germline, CDR1 is SGHKS and CDR2 YYEKEE (reference sequence). The CDR3 has 17 amino acids. Trimming at V came to 4 bases and at J to 3 bases, leaving 14 bases not matched to a gene. The CDR3 reads CASSAQSHRGWDYGYTF. The CDR3 DNA reads as TGTGCCAGCAGCGCCCAATCGCACAGGGGGTGGGACTATGGCTACACCTTC.

The chain combines TRBV29-1 with TRBJ2-1, with no clear D. This CDR3 region has 10 residues. The V and J ends lost 2 bases and 6 bases respectively, with 2 bases between them. CDR1 SQVTM and CDR2 ANQGSEA come from the germline V gene. CDR3 nucleotide sequence: TGCAGCGTTGAAATCAATGAGCAGTTCTTC. This gives the protein CSVEINEQFF.

This chain connects TRBV10-1 to TRBJ2-7; D gene uncertain. CDR1 is WNHNN, CDR2 SYGVQD, per germline (reference sequence). The CDR3 is made up of 13 amino acids. The ends were cut back, 7 bases at V and 6 bases at J, with 16 bases in the middle. The CDR3 is CASTDFPHVEQYF. CDR3 bases: TGCGCCAGCACAGACTTCCCGCATGTCGAGCAGTACTTC.

The V call is TRBV19, the J call TRBJ1-6; tentatively, D is TRBD1 (6 bases). Germline V lookup: CDR1 LNHDA, CDR2 SQIVND (reference sequence). V shed 7 bases and J shed 8 bases, with 21 bases lying between them. The CDR3 consists of 16 residues. The CDR3 here is CASKTRPGQGDSPLHF. The CDR3 nucleotides are TGTGCCAGTAAAACGAGACCGGGACAAGGGGATTCACCCCTCCACTTT.

The J gene is TRBJ2-1, the V gene TRBV7-2; D call uncertain. Germline CDR1 SGHTA, CDR2 FQGNSA. This CDR3 has 12 residues. Trimming removed 3 bases at V and 4 bases at J, with 4 bases between. Written as DNA, the CDR3 is TGTGCCAGCAGCTTCCGTTACAATGAGCAGTTCTTC. It translates to CASSFRYNEQFF.

The V gene is TRBV4-1, the J gene TRBJ2-4, with D perhaps assigned TRBD1 or TRBD2 (5 bases each). Germline CDR1 is MGHRA and CDR2 is YSYEKL. CDR3 size: 17 residues. Trimming stripped 0 bases from V and 6 bases from J, with 18 bases between. The chain's CDR3 is CASSQDTTPGRGNIQYF. The CDR3 DNA follows: TGCGCCAGCAGCCAAGATACAACCCCGGGAAGGGGAAACATTCAGTACTTC.

J is TRBJ1-2 and V is TRBV3-1 (or the pseudogene TRBV3-2), with 7 bases that match TRBD1. The junction had 10 bases not matched to a gene; V was cut back by 1 base and J by 8 bases. Per germline, CDR1 LGHDT and CDR2 YNNKEL (reference sequence). The CDR3 runs 15 residues. In DNA, the CDR3 is TGTGCCAGCAGCCAAGTGTCAGGGGGTTGGTGGGGCTACACCTTC. Amino acid sequence: CASSQVSGGWWGYTF.

This chain joins TRBV15 and TRBJ1-1; D is uncertain. CDR3 length: 13 amino acids. The V gene lost 4 bases and the J gene lost 3 bases, with 9 bases spanning the gap. The germline V gene has CDR1 LNHNV and CDR2 YYDKDF (reference sequence). The CDR3 reads CATSTYSDTEAFF. The DNA of the CDR3 is TGTGCCACCAGCACCTACTCGGACACTGAAGCTTTCTTT.

The J gene is TRBJ2-1, the V gene TRBV7-2; D is unclear. CDR1 and CDR2 from the germline V gene are SGHTA and FQGNSA. V was cut by 0 bases and J by 8 bases, with 8 bases left in between. This CDR3 contains 13 residues. The CDR3 nucleotides read TGTGCCAGCAGCTTAGCAGGGTCTCATGAGCAGTTCTTC. Amino acids: CASSLAGSHEQFF.

V and J are TRBV18 and TRBJ1-2; possible D gene TRBD1, 5 bases. The CDR3 consists of 14 residues. Germline values: CDR1 KGHSH, CDR2 LQKENI. Trimming took off 0 bases at V and 3 bases at J, with 8 bases between the two ends. The CDR3 DNA follows: TGTGCCAGCTCACCACCGGGGACGGACTATGGCTACACCTTC. Translation: CASSPPGTDYGYTF.

J is TRBJ2-7 and V is TRBV9; 7 positions agree with TRBD2. The length of the CDR3 is 15 residues. The germline V gene has CDR1 SGDLS and CDR2 YYNGEE. V was clipped by 0 bases and J by 2 bases; unmatched bases: 5. The CDR3 DNA sequence: TGTGCCAGCAGCGTAGCCTACGGGACTACCTACGAGCAGTACTTC. This gives the protein CASSVAYGTTYEQYF.

This clone was detected a few times. The genes are TRBV18 and TRBJ2-2, with D tentatively TRBD2 (7 bases). Per the germline V gene, CDR1 is KGHSH and CDR2 is LQKENI. There are 15 residues in the CDR3. V was shortened by 6 bases and J by 3 bases, with 14 bases between the two germline ends. Here the CDR3 DNA reads TGTGCCAGCTCGCGCGGGGGCTCGGACACCGGGGAGCTGTTTTTT. Its translation: CASSRGGSDTGELFF.

The count of this clone is one. The V call is TRBV29-1, the J call TRBJ2-1, with 12 positions matching TRBD2. Germline-derived CDR1 and CDR2 are SQVTM and ANQGSEA. The CDR3 contains 13 residues. The J segment lost 13 bases and the V segment lost 1 base, leaving 5 bases of the junction unmatched. The CDR3 DNA is TGCAGCGTTGAAGCTAGCGGGGGGGCACAACAGTTCTTC. Protein product: CSVEASGGAQQFF.

This rearrangement joins TRBV6-2 or TRBV6-3 to TRBJ2-7, with D maybe TRBD2 (6 bases). V dropped 0 bases and J dropped 4 bases, with 16 bases sitting between them. Germline-derived CDR1 and CDR2 are MNHEY and SVGEGT. This CDR3 has 16 residues. CDR3 coding DNA: TGTGCCAGCAGTTACTCCCACCGGGACTCCATTTACGAGCAGTACTTC. This gives the protein CASSYSHRDSIYEQYF.